These T cell receptor beta chains were read from a single sample in a study of regulatory T cells in long-lasting Graves disease. TCRdb re-called the multiplex PCR reads through MiXCR, storing one row per CDR3 protein. Of roughly 530,000 distinct CDR3 sequences in the sample, about 16% were seen once. These data also featured in a second study, about T cells in Graves' hyperthyroidism and ophthalmopathy.

Here the sequenced sample was peripheral blood mononuclear cells (PBMCs), taken at new diagnosis, from a patient treated with antithyroid drugs. The receptors shown here come from a woman aged 35-60 years with Graves disease. The conserved cysteine and the conserved F or W are not part of the CDR3 here. Fields, in order: V gene, CDR3 protein.

>TRBV27
ASSWRMTGHLEQY
>TRBV19
ASSMGRETQY
>TRBV6-1
ASSPNSFYNQPQH
>TRBV7-9
ASGFVLYEQY
>TRBV2
ASTREGAGANVLT
>TRBV5-5
ASSSIRTGGAGAGELF
>TRBV5-5
ASSGGSGGRQETQY
>TRBV19
ASSMNLEQGRF
>TRBV29-1
SVTDTGSYEQY
>TRBV5-1
ASSLEQGGKPQH
>TRBV6-5
ASSYSQGGTYEQY
>TRBV27
ASSLEAGGGNEQF
>TRBV6-1
ASSTRQGNTEAF
>TRBV3-1
ASSSTSGGETQY
>TRBV7-9
ASSITGDDSPLH
>TRBV29-1
SVAPGATNEKLF
>TRBV5-1
ASSSAGTVNSPLH
>TRBV18
ASATGNSNQPQH
>TRBV6-1
ASRRQGSDTQY
>TRBV2
ATTRDRGEKLF
>TRBV10-3
AISAQGEAF
>TRBV11-2
ASSPQGASFTDTQY
>TRBV12-3/TRBV12-4
ASSPGAAYGYT
>TRBV5-8
ASSTRLAGEQY
>TRBV18
ASSPFGGIDYEQY
>TRBV19
ASSIWGRDHTEAF
>TRBV4-1
ASSSRQGAMTEAF
>TRBV9
ASSVVDNTEAF
>TRBV2
ASSEETGNGA
>TRBV28
ASPPGRQGLAGSYYEQY
>TRBV20-1
SAREAGLNSYT
>TRBV5-5
ASSPGWTGGKGSPLH
>TRBV5-1
ASSLAGGLDTEAF
>TRBV7-9
ASSLSRGTGQPQH
>TRBV12-3/TRBV12-4
ASSSGSWQAF
>TRBV28
ASSTPASGGSYEQY
>TRBV12-3/TRBV12-4
ASSFSGSLMVISYNEQF
>TRBV28
ATGGVGTGELF
>TRBV20-1
SARTGVPYGYT
>TRBV3-1
ASSYLAGQPQH
>TRBV12-3/TRBV12-4
ASSLGGSSNYGYT
>TRBV6-1
ASSSTLAGDPDTQY
>TRBV10-3
AISDPDRGIEAF
>TRBV28
ASSLSQPGSYEQY
>TRBV7-9
ASSPPSEAWDTEAF
>TRBV19
ASSIPTSGSSYEQY
>TRBV7-2
ASSFRQGGADTQY
>TRBV14
ASSRSPGHYNSPLH
>TRBV6-2/TRBV6-3
ASSYHGLAGGMF
>TRBV28
ASSDHTVTNEQF
>TRBV4-1
ASSQEGPTNTGELF
>TRBV19
ASSTKEGIGKLF
>TRBV6-2/TRBV6-3
ASMSYRGFYEQF
>TRBV9
ASSVVIAGDTEAF
>TRBV6-1
ASRRSGADYGYT
>TRBV19
ASTTQQGANYGYT
>TRBV20-1
SARPQGATNEQF
>TRBV6-2/TRBV6-3
ASSYSAGLSDTQY
>TRBV3-1
ASSQYAGSSYEQY
>TRBV11-2
ASSFEAPSYNSPLH